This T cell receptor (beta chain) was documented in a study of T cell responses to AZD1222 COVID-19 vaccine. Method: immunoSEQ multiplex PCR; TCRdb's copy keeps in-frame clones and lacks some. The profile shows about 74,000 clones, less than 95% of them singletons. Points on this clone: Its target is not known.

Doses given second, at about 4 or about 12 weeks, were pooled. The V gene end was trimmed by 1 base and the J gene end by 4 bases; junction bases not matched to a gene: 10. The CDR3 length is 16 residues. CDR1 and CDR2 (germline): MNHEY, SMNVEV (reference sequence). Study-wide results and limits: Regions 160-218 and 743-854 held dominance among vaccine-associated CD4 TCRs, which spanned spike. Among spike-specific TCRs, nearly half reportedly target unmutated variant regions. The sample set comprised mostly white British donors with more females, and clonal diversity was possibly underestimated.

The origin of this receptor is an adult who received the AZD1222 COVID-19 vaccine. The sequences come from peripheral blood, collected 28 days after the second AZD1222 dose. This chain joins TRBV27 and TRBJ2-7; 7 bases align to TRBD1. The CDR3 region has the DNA TGTGCCAGCAGTTTATTTGGGGCAACAGGGGCGTACGAGCAGTACTTC. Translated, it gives CASSLFGATGAYEQYF.